Here is one T cell receptor beta chain with its context. As yet, its antigen is unknown. This specimen comes from a study of cytomegalovirus exposure and HLA in healthy donors. Study-level background: The early release's HLA-typed donors yielded tens of millions of unique TCRs. Whole-study findings and limits: HLA allele associations emerged for some 16,000 TCR beta sequences in a later analysis, at 0.05 false discovery rate.

In germline, CDR1 is SGHVS, CDR2 FNYEAQ. Between the trimmed V and J ends, which lost 8 bases and 1 base, there was a span of 15 bases. This CDR3 has 15 amino acids. The PCR contained 60 Vbeta and 13 Jbeta primers. Assay used: immunoSEQ multiplex PCR; TCRdb lists only in-frame clones, some missing. The data hold about 130,000 clones, with around 80% observed a single time. The V and J genes are TRBV7-6 and TRBJ2-1; possible D gene TRBD2, 7 bases. This TCR was recovered from a young man in good health. The specimen sequenced was PBMCs. CDR3 protein: CASSVRGGSYNEQFF. Here the CDR3 DNA reads TGTGCCAGCTCCGTCAGGGGAGGGTCCTACAATGAGCAGTTCTTC.